This record looks at one T cell receptor (beta chain) sequence and its context. Its antigen is currently unknown. The germline V gene has CDR1 MDHEN and CDR2 SYDVKM. The junction had 18 bases not matched to a gene; V was cut back by 3 bases and J by 5 bases. This CDR3 region has 19 residues. The sample comes from a study of PD-1 blockade in classical Hodgkin lymphoma. Notes on the study in general: The study found that TCR diversity rose significantly by C4D1 in CD4+ but not CD8+ cells.

All the patients suffered relapse after autologous stem cell transplantation, and brentuximab vedotin exposure differed. Best response was recorded as complete response, partial response or progressive disease. Assay used: immunoSEQ multiplex PCR; TCRdb lists only in-frame clones, some missing. The sample records 25,000 to 35,000 clones, less than 80% being singletons. Sequences were derived from peripheral blood mononuclear cells (PBMCs), sampled before the second cycle of nivolumab. This receptor was obtained from a human donor with classical Hodgkin lymphoma. V usage is TRBV28 and J usage is TRBJ2-3; TRBD2 agrees at 9 bases. CDR3 region: CASSFPSVAGGPLGDTQYF. The CDR3 nucleotides read TGTGCCAGCAGTTTCCCGAGCGTTGCGGGGGGGCCGCTCGGAGATACGCAGTATTTT.